This T cell receptor (beta chain) was identified in a study of T cell responses to AZD1222 COVID-19 vaccine. Sequencing was performed with immunoSEQ multiplex PCR; in TCRdb, only in-frame clones are kept and a portion is missing. The repertoire includes 110,000 or so clones, 70% to 90% of them detected once, and 5.5% to 7.5% sits in the top ten. CDR1 is SGHAT, CDR2 FQDESV, per germline (reference sequence). The CDR3 totals 14 residues. V was cut by 5 bases and J by 0 bases, with 11 bases left in between. This clone was observed a handful of times. This sequence was found in an adult who received the AZD1222 COVID-19 vaccine. The input for sequencing was peripheral blood, taken 28 days after the second AZD1222 dose. The chain links TRBV11-1 to TRBJ2-7, with D perhaps matching TRBD1 (6 bases). The CDR3 loop reads CASSPGQSSYEQYF. DNA for the CDR3: TGTGCCAGCAGCCCCGGACAGAGCTCCTACGAGCAGTACTTC.